This paragraph reports one T cell receptor (beta chain). The antigen is not known. One entry per CDR3 protein, called by TCRdb with MiXCR from the 5' RACE reads. This table has 100,000 to 130,000 distinct CDR3 sequences, around 14% appearing once. The sample is drawn from a study of T-cell memory formation after mild COVID-19. Study observations and caveats: The study detected some responding clones in pre-infection memory, suggesting cross-reactive memory joined.

The trim removed 0 bases at V and 1 base at J, leaving 7 bases unmatched. Germline CDR1 DFQATT, CDR2 SNEGSKA (reference sequence). The CDR3 runs 16 residues. This TCR was recovered from a man between 18 and 29 years old who had mild COVID-19 (a few samples of this study predate the infection). Cell type and time point are not known. The specimen was PBMCs or a T cell subset sorted from them (not recorded which). The gene calls are TRBV20-1 and TRBJ2-7, with TRBD2 matching over 9 bases. As DNA, the CDR3 is TGCAGTGCTAGAGATCTGGGCGGGGGGGTTTCCTACGAGCAGTACTTC. Protein: CSARDLGGGVSYEQYF.